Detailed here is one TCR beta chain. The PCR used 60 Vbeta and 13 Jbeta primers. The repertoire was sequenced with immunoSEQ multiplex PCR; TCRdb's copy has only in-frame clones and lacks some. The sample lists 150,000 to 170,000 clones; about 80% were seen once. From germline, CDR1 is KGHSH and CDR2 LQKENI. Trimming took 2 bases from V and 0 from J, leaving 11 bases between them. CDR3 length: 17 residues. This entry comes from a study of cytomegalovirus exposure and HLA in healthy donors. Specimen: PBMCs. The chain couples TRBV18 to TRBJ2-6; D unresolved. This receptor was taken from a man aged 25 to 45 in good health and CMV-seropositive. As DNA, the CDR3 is TGTGCCAGCTCACCAACAAAAGTAAACTCTGGGGCCAACGTCCTGACTTTC. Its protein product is CASSPTKVNSGANVLTF. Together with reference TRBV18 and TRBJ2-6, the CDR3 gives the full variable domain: NAGVMQNPRHLVRRRGQEARLRCSPMKGHSHVYWYRQLPEEGLKFMVYLQKENIIDESGMPKERFSAEFPKEGPSILRIQQVVRGDSAAYFCASSPTKVNSGANVLTFGAGSRLTVL.